This record covers a single TCR beta chain. Its antigen remains unknown. The data stem from a study of monozygotic twins with inflammatory bowel disease. Study results and limitations: Especially with disease activity, IBD patients had fewer clonotypes in common with others than healthy twins did.

The CDR3 sequence is 14 residues long. Per the germline V gene, CDR1 is GTSNPN and CDR2 is SVGIG (reference sequence). TCRdb reprocessed the 5' RACE reads and reports one entry per CDR3 protein, with no DNA. The sample totals approximately 400,000 distinct CDR3 sequences. Material for sequencing was blood. V and J are TRBV30 and TRBJ2-2. The receptor was derived from a human donor with ulcerative colitis or Crohn's disease, or a healthy co-twin of an affected twin (not recorded which). CDR3 protein: CAWISSLNTGELFF.